The 4 T cell receptor beta chains below all came from one sample that was sequenced in a study of T cell responses to AZD1222 COVID-19 vaccine. Here immunoSEQ multiplex PCR was the method, and the copy in TCRdb shows in-frame clones only, minus some. This table has 90,000 to 120,000 clones, 89% appearing once. The source material was peripheral blood, sampled on day 0 of AZD1222 vaccination. Receptor source: an adult in good health.

The table lists this clone with a count of one. V is TRBV19 and J is TRBJ1-1; D might be TRBD1 (6 bases). The ends were cut back, 6 bases at V and 8 bases at J, with 19 bases in the middle. The CDR3 is made up of 14 amino acids. From germline, CDR1 is LNHDA and CDR2 SQIVND (reference sequence). The CDR3 region is CASSRTGLIPEAFF. In nucleotides, the CDR3 is TGTGCCAGTAGCCGAACAGGGTTAATACCAGAAGCTTTCTTT. Using reference TRBV19 and TRBJ1-1 for the parts outside the CDR3, the full variable domain is DGGITQSPKYLFRKEGQNVTLSCEQNLNHDAMYWYRQDPGQGLRLIYYSQIVNDFQKGDIAEGYSVSREKKESFPLTVTSAQKNPTAFYLCASSRTGLIPEAFFGQGTRLTVV.

The V call is TRBV27, the J call TRBJ2-1; TRBD2 might be the D (6 bases). CDR1 is MNHEY, CDR2 SMNVEV, per germline (reference sequence). The ends were cut back, 3 bases at V and 1 base at J, with 10 bases in the middle. This CDR3 comprises 15 residues. The CDR3 region has the DNA TGTGCCAGCAGTTTGGCTAGCGTATCCTACAATGAGCAGTTCTTC. The encoded protein is CASSLASVSYNEQFF.

The genes are TRBV10-3 and TRBJ1-1; a weak D match, TRBD1 (6 bases). Trimming removed 3 bases from V and 0 bases from J, with 11 bases in between. From germline, CDR1 is ENHRY and CDR2 SYGVKD. CDR3 length equals 15 residues. The CDR3 DNA reads as TGTGCCATCAGTGACAGGGCAGGGGTGAACACTGAAGCTTTCTTT. This translates into CAISDRAGVNTEAFF.

The rearrangement joins TRBV5-1 to TRBJ1-4; 12 positions match TRBD1. In germline, CDR1 is SGHRS, CDR2 YFSETQ. With 0 bases clipped from V and 15 bases from J, the junction kept 18 bases outside the gene matches. This CDR3 region has 18 residues. The DNA for the CDR3 is TGCGCCAGCAGCTTGGGTCGGGGACAGGGGGCTTCCCGGGGAACGGTGTTTTTT. This gives the protein CASSLGRGQGASRGTVFF.